These T cell receptor beta chains were read from a single sample in a study of T-cell reconstitution after alpha-beta-depleted transplantation in children. TCRdb fed the PCR reads into MiXCR, producing one record per CDR3 protein. The repertoire consists of hundreds of thousands of distinct CDR3 sequences, with around 15% occurring once and the leading ten covering 25% to 30%. Sample: PBMCs, mostly from graft donor cells, taken 360 days after TCRalphabeta/CD19-depleted stem cell transplant. The receptors were gathered from a boy younger than two who had a stem cell transplant for Wiskott-Aldrich syndrome, so the T cells may come from the graft donor. The CDR3 runs from the conserved cysteine through the conserved F or W. Rows give clone size only sometimes, using once, few, many, or a class for an expanded clone.

j_call | v_call | clone_size | cdr3_aa
TRBJ2-7 | TRBV6-2/TRBV6-3 | . | CASTQGSGYYEQYF
TRBJ1-1 | TRBV28 | few | CASSPPTGNTEAFF
TRBJ2-6 | TRBV29-1 | . | CSAGMGSGANVLTF
TRBJ2-7 | TRBV7-9 | . | CASSPQGLGPYEQYF
TRBJ2-1 | TRBV3-1 | many | CASSRRGGWYEQFF
TRBJ2-5 | TRBV30 | few | CAWGGTLQETQYF
TRBJ2-5 | TRBV7-9 | . | CASSLSAGVTQYF
TRBJ2-1 | TRBV4-1 | few | CASSQVVRYNEQFF
TRBJ2-5 | TRBV15 | . | CATRRDRETQYF
TRBJ2-1 | TRBV2 | few | CASSGPGRDGEQFF
TRBJ2-7 | TRBV5-1 | few | CASSWQGFEQYF
TRBJ2-5 | TRBV6-1 | few | CASSGTGLQETQYF
TRBJ2-2 | TRBV12-3/TRBV12-4 | few | CASSLALPGQGELFF
TRBJ1-4 | TRBV25-1 | few | CASSGDRGSISNEKLFF
TRBJ2-5 | TRBV10-3 | . | CAISELVGKQGETQYF
TRBJ2-4 | TRBV10-2 | few | CASMGSRGLAKNIQYF
TRBJ2-1 | TRBV13 | . | CASRGQGAGNEQFF
TRBJ2-7 | TRBV7-2 | . | CASSLERGLAGGYEQYF
TRBJ2-1 | TRBV12-3/TRBV12-4 | once | CASSGVKGRAPNEQFF
TRBJ2-5 | TRBV2 | few | CASRGGGETQYF
TRBJ2-1 | TRBV2 | . | CASRAGGVDEQFF
TRBJ2-2 | TRBV4-1 | . | CASSQAISGLDGELFF
TRBJ1-1 | TRBV11-2 | . | CASSLSQVKGRGYTEAFF
TRBJ2-7 | TRBV4-1 | . | CASKTGSEQYF
TRBJ1-2 | TRBV12-3/TRBV12-4 | . | CASSLEQLYGYTF
TRBJ2-2 | TRBV29-1 | . | CSVKASPGELFF
TRBJ2-1 | TRBV6-2/TRBV6-3 | few | CASSYRLAGGSRHNEQFF
TRBJ2-1 | TRBV11-2 | few | CASSPSIYEQFF
TRBJ2-7 | TRBV20-1 | . | CSARDLTGHRYEQYF
TRBJ1-2 | TRBV7-9 | . | CASSQLRTELYGYTF
TRBJ2-7 | TRBV5-1 | few | CASSSSGIAGDEQYF
TRBJ2-7 | TRBV5-1 | few | CASSLAPDRYEQYF
TRBJ1-1 | TRBV5-1 | few | CASSLARAGNTEAFF
TRBJ2-1 | TRBV6-1 | . | CASSGGGQGSNEQFF
TRBJ2-3 | TRBV24-1 | few | CATSDFGTSGRADTQYF
TRBJ2-3 | TRBV12-3/TRBV12-4 | . | CASSFGTGAGDTQYF
TRBJ2-5 | TRBV28 | many | CASSEGREETQYF
TRBJ2-1 | TRBV20-1 | . | CSPGTSGYNEQFF
TRBJ1-2 | TRBV29-1 | few | CSVDFNYGYTF
TRBJ2-5 | TRBV27 | . | CASSFIEGGRETQYF
TRBJ1-2 | TRBV25-1 | . | CASKGDLSRWSGYTF
TRBJ2-4 | TRBV12-3/TRBV12-4 | . | CASSLVRGKNIQYF
TRBJ2-1 | TRBV6-5 | few | CASSYTSVSYNEQFF
TRBJ2-4 | TRBV5-1 | . | CASSSGGVGNIQYF
TRBJ2-5 | TRBV21-1 | few | CASSKPRGGETQYF
TRBJ2-3 | TRBV3-1 | few | CASSQEARPSTDTQYF
TRBJ1-1 | TRBV2 | many | CASSDERNTEAFF
TRBJ2-3 | TRBV7-9 | few | CASSWGLTDTQYF
TRBJ2-1 | TRBV7-6 | . | CASSLAQGTQQFF
TRBJ2-7 | TRBV11-1 | . | CASSPARRSSYEQYF
TRBJ2-5 | TRBV11-2 | once | CASSPQASGQETQYF
TRBJ2-1 | TRBV12-3/TRBV12-4 | many | CASSSGGSYNEQFF
TRBJ2-3 | TRBV15 | . | CATAFGQSTDTQYF
TRBJ1-4 | TRBV5-1 | . | CASSTTTNEKLFF
TRBJ2-3 | TRBV18 | few | CASSQLGQDFTDTQYF
TRBJ2-3 | TRBV5-4 | . | CASSLGDRARNTQYF
TRBJ2-3 | TRBV6-5 | . | CASSYSLASTDTQYF